A single sample is the source of the 30 T cell receptor beta chains below, sequenced in a study of vaccination effects on CD4 cells after COVID-19. Here immunoSEQ multiplex PCR was the method, and the copy in TCRdb shows in-frame clones only, minus some. Among 24,000 or so clones listed, roughly 76% were seen once. These TCRs are of unknown antigen specificity. Under the ViraFEST assay, PBMC were stimulated with viral peptide pools so that antigen-specific CD4+ T cells expanded. Sequencing was performed afterwards. Cultured cells yielded isolated CD4+ T cells after 10 to 11 days. Two-dose vaccination with either BNT162b2 or mRNA-1273 was given to the participants. The sample was CD4+ T cells from PBMCs cultured with HCoV-229E spike peptides, taken after COVID-19 vaccination. Every receptor here comes from a human donor who received a COVID-19 vaccine.

This sequence joins TRBV10-2 and TRBJ2-1; 10 bases fit TRBD2. The CDR3 sequence is 14 residues long. Germline V CDR1 and CDR2: WSHSY, SAAADI. The ends lost 7 bases at V and 7 bases at J; junction bases unmatched: 7. The CDR3 DNA reads as TGCGCCAGCACTAGGACTAGCGGAGCTAATGAGCAGTTCTTC. Translated: CASTRTSGANEQFF.

This chain uses TRBV10-1 with TRBJ2-1; TRBD1 aligns across 7 bases. CDR1 and CDR2 from the germline V gene are WNHNN and SYGVQD (reference sequence). The CDR3 runs 19 residues. The V and J ends lost 3 bases and 2 bases, in that order; junction bases with no gene match: 16. The CDR3 DNA follows: TGCGCCAGCAGTGATCCGTCGACGAACGACAGGGTTACCTACAATGAGCAGTTCTTC. Its translation is CASSDPSTNDRVTYNEQFF.

The chain links TRBV10-2 to TRBJ2-5; no reliable D call. The CDR3 has 13 residues. The germline V and J ends were trimmed by 7 bases and 1 base, with 10 bases remaining between them. Germline-derived CDR1 and CDR2 are WSHSY and SAAADI. Here the CDR3 DNA reads TGCGCCAGCACGGGCAGACTCCAAGAGACCCAGTACTTC. Amino acids: CASTGRLQETQYF.

The rearrangement links TRBV5-1 to TRBJ2-7, with D possibly matching TRBD1 (6 bases). Germline CDR1 reads SGHRS; CDR2 reads YFSETQ. This CDR3 has 11 residues. Trimming left V 5 bases short and J 6 bases short, with 9 bases between. The CDR3 region is CASRTGAEQYF. For the CDR3, the DNA is TGCGCCAGCAGGACAGGCGCCGAGCAGTACTTC. Full variable domain (missing parts from reference TRBV5-1 and TRBJ2-7): KAGVTQTPRYLIKTRGQQVTLSCSPISGHRSVSWYQQTPGQGLQFLFEYFSETQRNKGNFPGRFSGRQFSNSRSEMNVSTLELGDSALYLCASRTGAEQYFGPGTRLTVT.

This clone was counted only a few times. The V call is TRBV6-4, the J call TRBJ1-2; D is uncertain. CDR3 length equals 14 residues. V lost 0 bases, J lost 3 bases, and 8 bases lay in between. Germline V gene data show CDR1 as MRHNA and CDR2 as SNTAGT. The CDR3 is CASSDSDRYYGYTF. The CDR3, as DNA: TGTGCCAGCAGTGACTCGGACCGATACTATGGCTACACCTTC.

The chain recombines TRBV11-2 with TRBJ2-3; 9 bases line up with TRBD2. CDR3 length: 14 amino acids. Losses at the gene ends were 1 base for V and 4 bases for J; bases not matched to a gene: 0. CDR1 and CDR2 (germline): SGHAT, FQNNGV. In DNA form, the CDR3 reads TGTGCCAGCAGCTTAGGGACTAGCGCAGATACGCAGTATTTT. Amino acids: CASSLGTSADTQYF.

A few counts support this clone. This chain links TRBV7-9 with TRBJ2-3, with TRBD1 matching 10 bases. After removal of 5 bases from V and 4 bases from J, the junction contained 6 bases not matched to a gene. This CDR3 comprises 15 residues. Germline lookup yields CDR1 SEHNR and CDR2 FQNEAQ (reference sequence). The DNA for the CDR3 is TGTGCCAGCAGCCGACAGGGGGCCGCCGCAGATACGCAGTATTTT. This sequence encodes CASSRQGAAADTQYF. Supplemented by reference TRBV7-9 and TRBJ2-3, the full variable domain reads DTGVSQNPRHKITKRGQNVTFRCDPISEHNRLYWYRQTLGQGPEFLTYFQNEAQLEKSRLLSDRFSAERPKGSFSTLEIQRTEQGDSAMYLCASSRQGAAADTQYFGPGTRLTVL.

The rearrangement links TRBV15 to TRBJ2-3, with D tentatively TRBD1 or TRBD2 (6 bases each). The germline gives CDR1 LNHNV, CDR2 YYDKDF (reference sequence). This CDR3 comprises 16 residues. V was shortened by 0 bases and J by 0 bases, with 10 bases between the two germline ends. For the CDR3, the DNA is TGTGCCACCAGCAGAGAGCGGAGGGGGAGCACAGATACGCAGTATTTT. Translated: CATSRERRGSTDTQYF.

The rearrangement links TRBV7-8 to TRBJ2-2; D possibly corresponds to TRBD1 (5 bases). The CDR3 contains 16 residues. The V gene lost 0 bases and the J gene lost 10 bases, with 18 bases spanning the gap. Per the germline V gene, CDR1 is SGHVS and CDR2 is FQNEAQ. The CDR3 DNA sequence: TGTGCCAGCAGCTTAGCCGCGGACAATTTTTTCGAGGAGCTGTTTTTT. Translated, it gives CASSLAADNFFEELFF.

V gene TRBV19 combines with J gene TRBJ1-3; D is ambiguous. The germline V and J ends were trimmed by 3 bases and 8 bases, with 5 bases remaining between them. CDR3 length equals 11 residues. Per germline, CDR1 LNHDA and CDR2 SQIVND (reference sequence). The CDR3 DNA reads as TGTGCCAGTAGTATTGCGGACACCATATATTTT. As protein: CASSIADTIYF.

The rearrangement uses TRBV3-1 (or the pseudogene TRBV3-2) and TRBJ1-2; perhaps TRBD1 as D (5 bases). Trimming removed 5 bases from V and 0 bases from J, with 16 bases in between. Germline-derived CDR1 and CDR2 are LGHDT and YNNKEL (reference sequence). This CDR3 contains 16 residues. The CDR3, as DNA: TGTGCCAGCAGCTACCCAGGGCGCACATCTAACTATGGCTACACCTTC. This translates into CASSYPGRTSNYGYTF.

This chain links TRBV7-6 with TRBJ2-3; 7 nucleotides agree with TRBD2. The CDR3 is 15 amino acids. Trimming removed 1 base from V and 5 bases from J; junction bases left unmatched: 6. Germline values: CDR1 SGHVS, CDR2 FNYEAQ. CDR3 residues: CASSLGRSGGDTQYF. In nucleotides, the CDR3 is TGTGCCAGCAGCTTAGGTCGGTCGGGGGGAGATACGCAGTATTTT.

The chain combines TRBV6-5 with TRBJ2-5, with a possible D match to TRBD2 (6 bases). Germline V gives CDR1 MNHEY, CDR2 SVGAGI. The germline V and J ends were trimmed by 0 bases and 5 bases, with 13 bases remaining between them. This CDR3 region has 15 residues. The CDR3, as DNA: TGTGCCAGCAGTTACTCGGAGGGACTGATGGAGACCCAGTACTTC. Translated, it gives CASSYSEGLMETQYF.

The chain has TRBV9 and TRBJ1-5; 7 bases agree with TRBD1. The CDR3 is 14 residues long. Germline V gives CDR1 SGDLS, CDR2 YYNGEE. V shed 4 bases and J 2 bases; nucleotides not matched to a gene: 3. The CDR3 protein is CASSIGQGNQPQHF. CDR3 coding DNA: TGTGCCAGCAGCATTGGACAGGGCAATCAGCCCCAGCATTTT.

The rearrangement links TRBV15 to TRBJ2-7, with a tentative D call TRBD2 (5 bases). CDR3 length equals 15 residues. Germline CDR1 reads LNHNV; CDR2 reads YYDKDF (reference sequence). V was cut by 0 bases and J by 2 bases, with 11 bases left in between. CDR3 nucleotide sequence: TGTGCCACCAGCAGAGAGGGCGGGCAGGCCTACGAGCAGTACTTC. It is translated as CATSREGGQAYEQYF.

V and J are TRBV14 and TRBJ2-1; D unresolved. Germline CDR1 reads SGHDN; CDR2 reads FVKESK. The CDR3 loop spans 15 amino acids. Trimming shortened V by 5 bases and J by 0 bases, and 11 bases separated the two germline ends. The chain's CDR3 is CASSFEFSSYNEQFF. CDR3 nucleotide sequence: TGTGCCAGCAGCTTCGAGTTTAGCTCCTACAATGAGCAGTTCTTC.

The V gene is TRBV3-1 (or the pseudogene TRBV3-2), the J gene TRBJ2-2, with TRBD2 identical over 9 bases. Germline values: CDR1 LGHDT, CDR2 YNNKEL (reference sequence). With V trimmed by 5 bases and J by 2 bases, 6 bases remained unmatched. This CDR3 has 16 residues. CDR3 DNA sequence: TGTGCCAGCAGCTTTAGCGGGGGAGCCAACACCGGGGAGCTGTTTTTT. This sequence encodes CASSFSGGANTGELFF.

This clone appeared a few times. The chain uses TRBV11-2 and TRBJ1-2, with a weak D call TRBD1 (5 bases). Trimming took 2 bases from V and 5 from J, leaving 18 bases between them. This CDR3 has 16 amino acids. Per the germline V gene, CDR1 is SGHAT and CDR2 is FQNNGV. CDR3 sequence: CASSLRRANPGYGYTF. DNA for the CDR3: TGTGCCAGCAGCTTACGCAGGGCCAACCCTGGGTATGGCTACACCTTC.

The chain couples TRBV18 to TRBJ2-3; TRBD2 matches at 11 bases. Trimming removed 0 bases from V and 5 bases from J; junction bases left unmatched: 4. Germline loops: CDR1 KGHSH, CDR2 LQKENI. The CDR3 spans 16 residues. CDR3 sequence: CASSPPGLAGGDTQYF. The CDR3, as DNA: TGTGCCAGCTCACCACCTGGACTAGCGGGTGGAGATACGCAGTATTTT.

The chain recombines TRBV21-1 with TRBJ1-2. TRBV21-1 is listed as a pseudogene. This CDR3 comprises 14 residues. The CDR3 DNA sequence: TGTGCCAGCAGCAAATTGGGCGGGTTCTATGGCTACACCTTC. Its translation is CASSKLGGFYGYTF.

A single count supports this clone. This chain uses TRBV5-6 with TRBJ2-5; D might be TRBD2 (5 bases). CDR3 length: 15 amino acids. The germline CDR1 and CDR2 sequences are SGHDT and YYEEEE. Trimming removed 2 bases at V and 5 bases at J, with 16 bases between. The CDR3 protein is CASSFAGGLIETQYF. CDR3 nucleotides: TGTGCCAGCAGCTTCGCCGGCGGGCTAATCGAGACCCAGTACTTC. The full variable domain, in which reference TRBV5-6 and TRBJ2-5 provide the parts outside the CDR3, is DAGVTQSPTHLIKTRGQQVTLRCSPKSGHDTVSWYQQALGQGPQFIFQYYEEEERQRGNFPDRFSGHQFPNYSSELNVNALLLGDSALYLCASSFAGGLIETQYFGPGTRLLVL.

The chain couples TRBV3-1 (or the pseudogene TRBV3-2) to TRBJ1-6; TRBD1 matches 7 bases. Germline V lookup: CDR1 LGHDT, CDR2 YNNKEL (reference sequence). CDR3 length: 18 residues. The J segment lost 9 bases and the V segment lost 0 bases, leaving 14 bases of the junction unmatched. The CDR3, as DNA: TGTGCCAGCAGCCAAGAAGACAGGGCGTTATGGCTCCGTTCACCCCTCCACTTT. Its protein product is CASSQEDRALWLRSPLHF.

The chain joins TRBV5-1 to TRBJ1-4; D is perhaps TRBD1 (5 bases). CDR3 length: 15 residues. Trimming took off 4 bases at V and 0 bases at J, with 10 bases between the two ends. Looked up from germline, CDR1 is SGHRS and CDR2 is YFSETQ. The CDR3 DNA sequence: TGCGCCAGCAGCCGGACACTTGCAACTAATGAAAAACTGTTTTTT. This encodes CASSRTLATNEKLFF.

This clone showed up just a few times. The rearrangement joins TRBV19 to TRBJ1-4; D not resolved. Germline V gene lookup returns CDR1 LNHDA and CDR2 SQIVND (reference sequence). Trimming cost V 8 bases and J 6 bases, with 19 bases left between them. CDR3 length equals 15 residues. The CDR3 region has the DNA TGTGCCAGTCGAGAAGGCGCAGCCTCTCATGAAAAACTGTTTTTT. Translating gives CASREGAASHEKLFF.

Only a few counts were recorded for this clone. The V and J genes are TRBV10-3 and TRBJ2-2; D remains unclear. The CDR3 totals 13 residues. Per the germline V gene, CDR1 is ENHRY and CDR2 is SYGVKD. Trimming took 2 bases from V and 2 from J, leaving 3 bases between them. This chain's CDR3 is CAISEENTGELFF. CDR3 DNA sequence: TGTGCCATCAGTGAGGAAAACACCGGGGAGCTGTTTTTT.

The genes are TRBV5-4 and TRBJ2-1; 12 positions agree with TRBD2. This CDR3 is 18 amino acids long. Germline V CDR1 and CDR2: SGHNT, YYREEE (reference sequence). After removal of 4 bases from V and 0 bases from J, the junction contained 8 bases not matched to a gene. This chain's CDR3 is CASSPGLAGASSYNEQFF. The CDR3 bases are TGTGCCAGCAGCCCGGGACTAGCGGGTGCGAGCTCCTACAATGAGCAGTTCTTC.

The rearrangement joins TRBV24-1 to TRBJ1-5; no definite D call. Trimming took 8 bases from V and 6 from J, leaving 13 bases between them. Germline V gene lookup returns CDR1 KGHDR and CDR2 SFDVKD. The CDR3 loop spans 13 amino acids. This CDR3 reads CATKASVGQPQHF. The CDR3 coding sequence is TGTGCCACCAAGGCTTCAGTAGGTCAGCCCCAGCATTTT.

The rearrangement links TRBV6-6 to TRBJ1-6; 8 positions agree with TRBD1. Germline values: CDR1 MNHNY, CDR2 SVGAGI (reference sequence). V lost 6 bases, J lost 8 bases, and 9 bases stayed unmatched. The CDR3 has 15 amino acids. CDR3 amino acids: CASSLLGQGDSPLHF. The CDR3 DNA follows: TGTGCCAGCAGCTTGCTAGGACAGGGCGATTCACCCCTCCACTTT.

This CDR3 is CASSQGLGTYEQYF. In DNA form, the CDR3 reads TGTGCCAGCTCACAGGGACTAGGCACCTACGAGCAGTACTTC. V and J are TRBV18 and TRBJ2-7; 8 nucleotides match TRBD2. V was pared by 4 bases and J by 2 bases, with 4 bases of the junction left unmatched. Germline CDR1 is KGHSH and CDR2 is LQKENI. CDR3 length: 14 amino acids.

This clone is a singleton in its sample. The chain has TRBV10-2 and TRBJ2-1; TRBD2 aligns across 9 bases. CDR3 length: 16 amino acids. Germline CDR1 WSHSY, CDR2 SAAADI. V was clipped by 3 bases and J by 7 bases; unmatched bases: 10. This CDR3 is CASSDPSTSGGNEQFF. As DNA, the CDR3 is TGCGCCAGCAGTGACCCTTCGACTAGCGGAGGGAATGAGCAGTTCTTC.